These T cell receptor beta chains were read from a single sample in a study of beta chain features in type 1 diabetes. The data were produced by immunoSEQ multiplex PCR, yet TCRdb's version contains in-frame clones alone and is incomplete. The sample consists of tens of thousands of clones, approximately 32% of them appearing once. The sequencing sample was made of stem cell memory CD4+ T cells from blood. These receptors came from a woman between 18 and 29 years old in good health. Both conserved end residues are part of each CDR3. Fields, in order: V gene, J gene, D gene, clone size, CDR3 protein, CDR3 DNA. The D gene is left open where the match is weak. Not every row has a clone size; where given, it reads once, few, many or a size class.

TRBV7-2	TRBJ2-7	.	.	CASSFQGPNEQYF	TGTGCCAGCAGCTTTCAGGGGCCCAACGAGCAGTACTTC
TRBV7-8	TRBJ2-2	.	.	CASSSHTRANTGELFF	TGTGCCAGCAGCTCGCACACTCGGGCGAACACCGGGGAGCTGTTTTTT
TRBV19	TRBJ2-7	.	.	CASSIKVQASTYEQYF	TGTGCCAGTAGTATTAAGGTACAGGCCAGTACCTACGAGCAGTACTTC
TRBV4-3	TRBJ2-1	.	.	CASSQDRDSVVGGQFF	TGCGCCAGCAGCCAAGACCGGGACTCAGTCGTGGGGGGGCAGTTCTTC
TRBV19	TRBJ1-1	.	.	CASTQNRKAFF	TGTGCCAGTACTCAGAACAGGAAAGCTTTCTTT
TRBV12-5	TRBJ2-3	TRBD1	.	CASGWDRASDTQYF	TGTGCTAGTGGTTGGGACAGGGCCTCAGATACGCAGTATTTT
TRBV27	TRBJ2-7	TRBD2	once	CASSLRWVSGLAGKSFYEQYF	TGTGCCAGCAGTTTACGATGGGTTTCGGGACTAGCGGGAAAATCATTCTACGAGCAGTACTTC
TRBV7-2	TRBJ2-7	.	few	CASTFGQGGSYEQYF	TGTGCCAGCACCTTCGGGCAGGGCGGCTCCTACGAGCAGTACTTC
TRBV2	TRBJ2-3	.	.	CASSGRQGDTQYF	TGTGCCAGCAGTGGCAGGCAGGGAGATACGCAGTATTTT
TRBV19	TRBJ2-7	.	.	CASSIEGSRRYEQYF	TGTGCCAGTAGTATAGAGGGCAGCCGCCGGTACGAGCAGTACTTC
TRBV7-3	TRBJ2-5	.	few	CASSLTSRGETQYF	TGTGCCAGCAGCTTAACCTCTAGAGGGGAGACCCAGTACTTC
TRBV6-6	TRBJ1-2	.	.	CASVAGGGNYGYTF	TGTGCCAGCGTGGCGGGGGGAGGAAACTATGGCTACACCTTC
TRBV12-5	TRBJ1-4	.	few	CASGLNGEKLFF	TGTGCTAGTGGTTTGAACGGTGAAAAACTGTTTTTT
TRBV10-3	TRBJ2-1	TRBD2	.	CAIRGLEYEQFF	TGTGCCATCAGGGGACTAGAATATGAGCAGTTCTTC
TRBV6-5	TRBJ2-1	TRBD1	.	CASKDGTGEYNEQFF	TGTGCCAGCAAAGATGGGACAGGAGAGTACAATGAGCAGTTCTTC
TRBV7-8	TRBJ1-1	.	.	CASNSFTANTEAFF	TGTGCCAGCAACTCATTTACTGCAAACACTGAAGCTTTCTTT